This T cell receptor (beta chain) was documented in a study of human T cells and chemical hapten exposure. There are many counts of this clonotype. TCRdb passed the RACE reads through MiXCR, listing each CDR3 protein once. The sample consists of about 120,000 distinct CDR3 sequences, 9.5% to 13% of them appearing once. Time point given: patch test 1, 2 weeks after DPC sensitization. The treatment denotes: therapeutic diphenylcyclopropenone sensitization with weekly scalp DPC. Donation of samples came from alopecia patients who were 18 to 70 years old and suitable for DPC. Germline trimming cut 6 bases from V and 1 base from J; bases unmatched to any gene: 6. The CDR3 covers 16 residues.

The receptor comes from a woman between 50 and 59 years old with alopecia areata. Some clones in this sample may be carry-over from other donors' samples. The chain employs TRBV12-3 or TRBV12-4 and TRBJ2-4, with 10 bases lining up with TRBD2. The specimen was whole blood, collected in connection with sensitization to the hapten diphenylcyclopropenone (DPC). This CDR3 reads CASSERGGPAKNIQYF. The CDR3 nucleotides read TGTGCCAGCAGCGAGCGGGGGGGCCCCGCCAAAAACATTCAGTACTTC.